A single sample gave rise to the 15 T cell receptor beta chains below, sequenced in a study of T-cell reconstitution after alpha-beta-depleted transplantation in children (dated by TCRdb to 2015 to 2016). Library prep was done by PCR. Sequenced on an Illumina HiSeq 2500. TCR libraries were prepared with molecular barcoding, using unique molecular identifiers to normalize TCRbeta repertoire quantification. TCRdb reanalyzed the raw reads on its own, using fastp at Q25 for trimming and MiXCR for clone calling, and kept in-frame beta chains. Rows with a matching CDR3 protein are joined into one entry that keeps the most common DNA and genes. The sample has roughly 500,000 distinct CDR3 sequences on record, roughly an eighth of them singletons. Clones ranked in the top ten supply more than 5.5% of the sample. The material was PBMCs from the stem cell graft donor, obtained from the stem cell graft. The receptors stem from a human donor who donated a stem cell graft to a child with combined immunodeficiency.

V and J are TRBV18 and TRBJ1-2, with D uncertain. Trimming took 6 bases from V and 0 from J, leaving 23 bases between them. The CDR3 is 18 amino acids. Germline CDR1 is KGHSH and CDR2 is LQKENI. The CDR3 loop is CASSLGVKGPQANYGYTF. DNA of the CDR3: TGTGCCAGCTCCCTTGGGGTCAAAGGACCGCAAGCTAACTATGGCTACACCTTC.

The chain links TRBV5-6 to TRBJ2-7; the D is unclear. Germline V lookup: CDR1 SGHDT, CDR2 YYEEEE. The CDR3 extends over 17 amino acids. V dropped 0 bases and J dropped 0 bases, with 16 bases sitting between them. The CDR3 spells CASSLDLKRRSSYEQYF. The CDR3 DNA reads TGTGCCAGCAGCTTGGATTTGAAGCGAAGGAGCTCCTACGAGCAGTACTTC.

The CDR3, as DNA: TGTGCCAGCAGTTTATGGGCGGGTGGGACCTACGAGCAGTACTTC. As protein: CASSLWAGGTYEQYF. The chain employs TRBV27 and TRBJ2-7, with D possibly matching TRBD2 (5 bases). Deletions cut 1 base from V and 2 bases from J, with 12 bases between. Germline values: CDR1 MNHEY, CDR2 SMNVEV (reference sequence). CDR3 length: 15 amino acids.

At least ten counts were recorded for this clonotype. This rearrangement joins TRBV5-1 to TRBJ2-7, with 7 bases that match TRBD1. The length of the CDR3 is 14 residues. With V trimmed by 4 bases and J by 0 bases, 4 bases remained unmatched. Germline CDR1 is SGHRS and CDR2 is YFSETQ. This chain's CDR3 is CASSPGTDSYEQYF. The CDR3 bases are TGCGCCAGCAGCCCGGGGACAGACTCCTACGAGCAGTACTTC.

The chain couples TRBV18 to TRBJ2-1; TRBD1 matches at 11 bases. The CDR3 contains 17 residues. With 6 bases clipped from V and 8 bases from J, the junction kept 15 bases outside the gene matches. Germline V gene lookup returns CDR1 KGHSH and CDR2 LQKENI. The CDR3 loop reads CASSHGQGALVLDEQFF. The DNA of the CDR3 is TGTGCCAGCTCCCACGGACAGGGGGCATTGGTTTTGGATGAGCAGTTCTTC.

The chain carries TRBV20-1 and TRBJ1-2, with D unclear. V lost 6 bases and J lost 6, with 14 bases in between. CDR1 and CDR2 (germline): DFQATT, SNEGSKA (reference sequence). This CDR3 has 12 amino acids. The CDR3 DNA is TGCAGTGCCCACTCCCTGGATCATGGCTACACCTTC. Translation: CSAHSLDHGYTF.

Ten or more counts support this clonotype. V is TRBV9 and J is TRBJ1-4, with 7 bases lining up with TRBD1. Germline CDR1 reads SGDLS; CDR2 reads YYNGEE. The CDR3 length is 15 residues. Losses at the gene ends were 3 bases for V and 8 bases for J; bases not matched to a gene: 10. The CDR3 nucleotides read TGTGCCAGCAGCGGGACCGGGACAGCTTGGGAAAAACTGTTTTTT. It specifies CASSGTGTAWEKLFF.

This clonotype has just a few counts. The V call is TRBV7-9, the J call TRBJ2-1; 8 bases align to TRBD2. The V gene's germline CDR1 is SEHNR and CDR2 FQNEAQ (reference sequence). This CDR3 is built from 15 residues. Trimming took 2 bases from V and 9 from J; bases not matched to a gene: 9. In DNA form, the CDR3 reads TGTGCCAGCAGCTTACGACGGGAGGGCCGGAGTGAGCAGTTCTTC. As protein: CASSLRREGRSEQFF.

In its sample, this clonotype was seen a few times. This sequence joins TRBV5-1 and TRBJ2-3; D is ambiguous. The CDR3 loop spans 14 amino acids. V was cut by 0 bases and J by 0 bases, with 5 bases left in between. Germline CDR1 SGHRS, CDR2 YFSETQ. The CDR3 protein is CASSLVPSTDTQYF. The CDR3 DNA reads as TGCGCCAGCAGCTTGGTTCCCAGCACAGATACGCAGTATTTT.

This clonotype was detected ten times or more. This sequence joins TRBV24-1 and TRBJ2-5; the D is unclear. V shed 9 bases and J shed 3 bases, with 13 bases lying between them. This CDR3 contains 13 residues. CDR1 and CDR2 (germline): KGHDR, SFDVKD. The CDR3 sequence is CATYDSSEETQYF. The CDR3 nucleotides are TGTGCCACCTACGATAGCAGCGAAGAGACCCAGTACTTC.

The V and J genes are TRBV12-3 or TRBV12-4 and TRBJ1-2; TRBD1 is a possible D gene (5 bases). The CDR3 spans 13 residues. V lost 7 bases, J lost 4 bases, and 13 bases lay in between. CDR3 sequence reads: CASTGGPTYGYTF. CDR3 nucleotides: TGTGCCAGCACCGGGGGTCCGACCTATGGCTACACCTTC.

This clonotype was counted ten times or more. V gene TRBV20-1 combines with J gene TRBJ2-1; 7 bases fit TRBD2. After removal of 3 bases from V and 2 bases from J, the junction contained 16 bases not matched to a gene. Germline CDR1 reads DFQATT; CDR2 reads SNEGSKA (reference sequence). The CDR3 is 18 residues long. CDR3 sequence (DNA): TGCAGTGCTAGTAGTCAAAAGAATCGAGCGGGACCCTACAATGAGCAGTTCTTC. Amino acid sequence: CSASSQKNRAGPYNEQFF.

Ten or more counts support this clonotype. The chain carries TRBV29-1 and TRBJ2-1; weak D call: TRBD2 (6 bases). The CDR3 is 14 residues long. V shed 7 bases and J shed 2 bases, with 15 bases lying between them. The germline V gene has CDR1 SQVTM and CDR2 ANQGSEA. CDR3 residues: CSAQTSLTYNEQFF. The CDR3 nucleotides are TGCAGCGCCCAAACTAGCCTGACCTACAATGAGCAGTTCTTC.

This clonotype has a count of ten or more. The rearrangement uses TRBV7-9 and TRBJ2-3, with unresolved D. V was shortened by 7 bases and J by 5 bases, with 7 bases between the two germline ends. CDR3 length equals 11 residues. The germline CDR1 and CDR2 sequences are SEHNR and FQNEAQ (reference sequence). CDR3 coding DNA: TGTGCCAGCACCCCCGGAGATACGCAGTATTTT. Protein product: CASTPGDTQYF.

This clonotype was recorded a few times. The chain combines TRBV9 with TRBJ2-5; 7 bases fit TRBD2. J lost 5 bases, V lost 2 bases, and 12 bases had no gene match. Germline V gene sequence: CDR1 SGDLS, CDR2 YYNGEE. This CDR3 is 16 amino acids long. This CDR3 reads CASSVGRELYPETQYF. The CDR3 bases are TGTGCCAGCAGCGTTGGGCGGGAGCTATACCCTGAGACCCAGTACTTC.